These 23 T cell receptor beta chains came from one sample sequenced in a study of shared clonotypes between healthy human individuals. The method was immunoSEQ multiplex PCR; TCRdb's version includes in-frame clones alone and lacks a portion of them. The profile shows 1,400,000 or so clones, about 98.5% of them singletons. The sample comprised naive CD4+ T cells sorted from blood. Subset of the sample: CD45RA+ positively selected. These receptors all come from a young man in good health.

This chain connects TRBV11-1 to TRBJ1-1; 9 positions agree with TRBD1. Losses at the gene ends were 6 bases for V and 4 bases for J; bases not matched to a gene: 12. CDR3 size: 16 residues. In germline, CDR1 is SGHAT, CDR2 FQDESV (reference sequence). CDR3 amino acids: CASSPGTGFRGTEAFF. The CDR3 region has the DNA TGTGCCAGCAGTCCCGGGACAGGGTTTAGAGGCACTGAAGCTTTCTTT.

The chain joins TRBV5-1 to TRBJ2-7; 9 nucleotides line up with TRBD1. This CDR3 is 15 amino acids long. Trimming took 3 bases from V and 5 from J; bases not matched to a gene: 9. Per germline, CDR1 SGHRS and CDR2 YFSETQ. The CDR3 bases are TGCGCCAGCAGCTCTGGGAATACAGGGGGCAACGAGCAGTACTTC. Its translation is CASSSGNTGGNEQYF. Drawing the rest from reference TRBV5-1 and TRBJ2-7, the complete variable domain is KAGVTQTPRYLIKTRGQQVTLSCSPISGHRSVSWYQQTPGQGLQFLFEYFSETQRNKGNFPGRFSGRQFSNSRSEMNVSTLELGDSALYLCASSSGNTGGNEQYFGPGTRLTVT.

The chain employs TRBV29-1 and TRBJ2-3; tentatively, D is TRBD2 (5 bases). CDR3 length equals 13 residues. CDR1 SQVTM and CDR2 ANQGSEA come from the germline V gene. V was clipped by 4 bases and J by 2 bases, with 10 bases between them. The CDR3 loop reads CSVGGRTTDTQYF. DNA of the CDR3: TGCAGCGTTGGAGGGCGGACCACAGATACGCAGTATTTT.

This rearrangement joins TRBV7-6 to TRBJ2-2; D is possibly TRBD1 or TRBD2 (6 bases each). Germline-derived CDR1 and CDR2 are SGHVS and FNYEAQ. V was shortened by 2 bases and J by 6 bases, with 22 bases between the two germline ends. The CDR3 is 18 amino acids. The CDR3 here is CASSLSTRGPISPGELFF. In nucleotides, the CDR3 is TGTGCCAGCAGCTTATCCACCCGGGGGCCCATCTCTCCCGGGGAGCTGTTTTTT. Combining the CDR3 with reference TRBV7-6 and TRBJ2-2 gives the whole variable domain GAGVSQSPRYKVTKRGQDVALRCDPISGHVSLYWYRQALGQGPEFLTYFNYEAQQDKSGLPNDRFSAERPEGSISTLTIQRTEQRDSAMYRCASSLSTRGPISPGELFFGEGSRLTVL.

Remarks on this clone: Within the sample, other DNA sequences also encode this same CDR3. The chain employs TRBV4-3 and TRBJ2-7, with TRBD2 identical over 13 bases. The CDR3 runs 14 residues. V was clipped by 4 bases and J by 3 bases; unmatched bases: 0. Germline lookup yields CDR1 LGHNA and CDR2 YSLEER. The CDR3 bases are TGCGCCAGCAGCCGGACTAGCGGGAGCTACGAGCAGTACTTC. Translation: CASSRTSGSYEQYF.

The genes are TRBV2 and TRBJ1-1; D ambiguous. Germline V CDR1 and CDR2: SNHLY, FYNNEI. This CDR3 is built from 15 residues. Trimming stripped 5 bases from V and 0 bases from J, with 13 bases between. The DNA for the CDR3 is TGTGCCAGCAGTCACGGACGGACGGTGAACACTGAAGCTTTCTTT. Amino acids: CASSHGRTVNTEAFF. The complete variable domain, with remaining parts taken from reference TRBV2 and TRBJ1-1, reads EPEVTQTPSHQVTQMGQEVILRCVPISNHLYFYWYRQILGQKVEFLVSFYNNEISEKSEIFDDQFSVERPDGSNFTLKIRSTKLEDSAMYFCASSHGRTVNTEAFFGQGTRLTVV.

The rearrangement uses TRBV7-8 and TRBJ2-7, with 7 bases aligning to TRBD2. After removal of 5 bases from V and 4 bases from J, the junction contained 11 bases not matched to a gene. The germline gives CDR1 SGHVS, CDR2 FQNEAQ. The CDR3 has 15 residues. For the CDR3, the DNA is TGTGCCAGCAGCCGCCCCGGGGCGGGAGTTTACGAGCAGTACTTC. Protein: CASSRPGAGVYEQYF.

This clone has only one observation. This sequence joins TRBV6-5 and TRBJ2-7, with D unclear. CDR3 length: 12 amino acids. With 6 bases removed from V and 4 bases from J, the gap between germline ends came to 10 bases. The germline gives CDR1 MNHEY, CDR2 SVGAGI. Written as DNA, the CDR3 is TGTGCCAGCAGCCAAAATAGGTACGAGCAGTACTTC. Translated: CASSQNRYEQYF.

V is TRBV5-4 and J is TRBJ1-5; 7 positions match TRBD1. CDR3 size: 14 residues. With 4 bases clipped from V and 3 bases from J, the junction kept 4 bases outside the gene matches. The germline gives CDR1 SGHNT, CDR2 YYREEE (reference sequence). This chain's CDR3 is CASSLQGINQPQHF. Here the CDR3 DNA reads TGTGCCAGCAGCCTACAGGGGATCAATCAGCCCCAGCATTTT.

This chain links TRBV5-1 with TRBJ2-2; TRBD2 aligns across 10 bases. V lost 8 bases and J lost 6; bases outside the gene matches: 13. This CDR3 is built from 16 residues. Per the germline V gene, CDR1 is SGHRS and CDR2 is YFSETQ. CDR3 amino acids: CASGYLAGVSSGELFF. DNA of the CDR3: TGCGCCAGTGGCTACCTAGCGGGAGTGAGCTCCGGGGAGCTGTTTTTT.

The chain has TRBV11-2 and TRBJ1-5; D uncertain. The V gene lost 6 bases and the J gene lost 0 bases, with 9 bases spanning the gap. The CDR3 is 14 amino acids. Germline V lookup: CDR1 SGHAT, CDR2 FQNNGV. CDR3: CASSSLYSNQPQHF. CDR3 DNA: TGTGCCAGCAGTTCCTTGTATAGCAATCAGCCCCAGCATTTT.

This rearrangement joins TRBV5-1 to TRBJ1-2; possibly TRBD1 for D (5 bases). Trimming removed 4 bases from V and 3 bases from J, with 13 bases in between. Looked up from germline, CDR1 is SGHRS and CDR2 is YFSETQ. This CDR3 contains 14 residues. CDR3 loop: CASSAGQPDYGYTF. CDR3 bases: TGCGCCAGCAGCGCGGGGCAGCCTGACTATGGCTACACCTTC.

This rearrangement joins TRBV5-4 to TRBJ1-1; weak D call: TRBD1 (5 bases). The ends were cut back, 0 bases at V and 7 bases at J, with 10 bases in the middle. This CDR3 region has 13 residues. Germline CDR1 is SGHNT and CDR2 is YYREEE (reference sequence). DNA for the CDR3: TGTGCCAGCAGCTTGGCCAAGGGGCTTGAAGCTTTCTTT. It specifies CASSLAKGLEAFF. The whole variable domain, remainder taken from reference TRBV5-4 and TRBJ1-1, is ETGVTQSPTHLIKTRGQQVTLRCSSQSGHNTVSWYQQALGQGPQFIFQYYREEENGRGNFPPRFSGLQFPNYSSELNVNALELDDSALYLCASSLAKGLEAFFGQGTRLTVV.

The chain carries TRBV9 and TRBJ1-4; D might be TRBD1 (5 bases). V lost 3 bases and J 12 bases, leaving 18 bases between the germline ends. This CDR3 comprises 14 residues. Germline V CDR1 and CDR2: SGDLS, YYNGEE. The CDR3 sequence is CASSETGTEAQLFF. The CDR3 coding sequence is TGTGCCAGCAGCGAAACCGGGACGGAGGCGCAACTGTTTTTT.

The rearrangement joins TRBV30 to TRBJ1-1; no clear D gene. The ends were cut back, 0 bases at V and 2 bases at J, with 10 bases in the middle. The germline V gene encodes CDR1 GTSNPN and CDR2 SVGIG (reference sequence). CDR3 size: 14 residues. CDR3 amino acids: CAWSVRPANTEAFF. CDR3 nucleotide sequence: TGTGCCTGGAGTGTACGCCCGGCCAACACTGAAGCTTTCTTT. The full variable domain, with the rest looked up from reference TRBV30 and TRBJ1-1, is SQTIHQWPATLVQPVGSPLSLECTVEGTSNPNLYWYRQAAGRGLQLLFYSVGIGQISSEVPQNLSASRPQDRQFILSSKKLLLSDSGFYLCAWSVRPANTEAFFGQGTRLTVV.

The rearrangement uses TRBV30 and TRBJ1-2; D remains ambiguous. V dropped 3 bases and J dropped 6 bases, with 5 bases sitting between them. Germline V gene data show CDR1 as GTSNPN and CDR2 as SVGIG (reference sequence). There are 10 residues in the CDR3. CDR3 nucleotides: TGTGCCTGGAGATTGAATGGCTACACCTTC. Protein sequence: CAWRLNGYTF.

About this clone: At the DNA level, this CDR3 is encoded by other sequences in the same sample as well. V gene TRBV6-5 combines with J gene TRBJ1-1; unclear D gene. Germline values: CDR1 MNHEY, CDR2 SVGAGI. Trimming took 0 bases from V and 1 from J, leaving 3 bases between them. This CDR3 is 13 amino acids long. CDR3 sequence reads: CASSYSRNTEAFF. In nucleotides, the CDR3 is TGTGCCAGCAGTTACTCGAGGAACACTGAAGCTTTCTTT.

The chain joins TRBV5-4 to TRBJ2-1, with 8 bases identical to TRBD1. Germline V gene sequence: CDR1 SGHNT, CDR2 YYREEE (reference sequence). The CDR3 spans 15 residues. The V gene end was trimmed by 0 bases and the J gene end by 2 bases; junction bases not matched to a gene: 1. In DNA, the CDR3 is TGTGCCAGCAGCTTGGGGACAGGGACCTACAATGAGCAGTTCTTC. This translates into CASSLGTGTYNEQFF.

This clone has only one observation. Distinct nucleotide sequences in the sample also encode this CDR3. This chain connects TRBV29-1 to TRBJ2-3, with 7 positions matching TRBD2. CDR3 length: 14 residues. Looked up from germline, CDR1 is SQVTM and CDR2 is ANQGSEA. V dropped 4 bases and J dropped 1; count of bases not matched to a gene: 5. CDR3 loop: CSVGGGRGTDTQYF. The CDR3 DNA sequence: TGCAGCGTTGGGGGGGGTAGAGGCACAGATACGCAGTATTTT.

The chain uses TRBV5-4 and TRBJ2-1; 14 positions match TRBD2. The V gene end was trimmed by 4 bases and the J gene end by 9 bases; junction bases not matched to a gene: 9. The CDR3 has 16 amino acids. Germline loops: CDR1 SGHNT, CDR2 YYREEE (reference sequence). CDR3 sequence (DNA): TGTGCCAGCAGCGGCGGGACTAGCGGGAGTGTGAGTGAGCAGTTCTTC. This codes for CASSGGTSGSVSEQFF.

The chain has TRBV15 and TRBJ2-2, with D hard to call. V lost 1 base and J lost 5, with 8 bases in between. This CDR3 contains 14 residues. The germline V gene has CDR1 LNHNV and CDR2 YYDKDF (reference sequence). CDR3 protein: CATSRGTVTGELFF. The CDR3 DNA is TGTGCCACCAGCAGAGGGACCGTGACCGGGGAGCTGTTTTTT. The full variable domain, in which reference TRBV15 and TRBJ2-2 provide the parts outside the CDR3, is DAMVIQNPRYQVTQFGKPVTLSCSQTLNHNVMYWYQQKSSQAPKLLFHYYDKDFNNEADTPDNFQSRRPNTSFCFLDIRSPGLGDTAMYLCATSRGTVTGELFFGEGSRLTVL.

V usage is TRBV10-3 and J usage is TRBJ1-1; D is possibly TRBD1 (6 bases). CDR3 length: 12 residues. The germline V gene encodes CDR1 ENHRY and CDR2 SYGVKD. The V end was cut by 5 bases, the J end by 7 bases, with 11 bases between. CDR3 DNA: TGTGCCATCAGTTCACAGGGCTTTGAAGCTTTCTTT. Translated, it gives CAISSQGFEAFF.

Details on this clone: This CDR3 is also generated by other DNA sequences in the sample. V is TRBV5-1 and J is TRBJ2-1; no reliable D call. V was trimmed by 4 bases and J by 4 bases, leaving 3 bases between them. Germline CDR1 SGHRS, CDR2 YFSETQ. This CDR3 contains 11 residues. The CDR3, as DNA: TGCGCCAGCAGCGAGTACAATGAGCAGTTCTTC. Translating it yields CASSEYNEQFF.